Listed here are 20 T cell receptor beta chains from one sample, sequenced in a study of OX40 agonist ivuxolimab in advanced cancers. Only in-frame clones appear in the TCRdb table, and some are missing; sequencing was by immunoSEQ multiplex PCR. This sample yields about 57,000 clones, of which over 70% are seen a single time; 0.37% belongs to the top ten. This material consisted of CD4+ or CD8+ T cells sorted from blood, taken in a trial of the OX40 agonist ivuxolimab. The receptors derive from an adult with an advanced solid tumor such as melanoma, head and neck, liver or kidney cancer.

V usage is TRBV15 and J usage is TRBJ2-7, with 12 positions matching TRBD2. The V segment lost 1 base and the J segment 0 bases; nucleotides outside the gene matches: 10. This CDR3 is built from 19 residues. Per the germline V gene, CDR1 is LNHNV and CDR2 is YYDKDF (reference sequence). In DNA, the CDR3 is TGTGCCACCAGCAGAGCCCCGACTAGCGGGAGTGGATTCTCCTACGAGCAGTACTTC. Protein sequence: CATSRAPTSGSGFSYEQYF.

This chain links TRBV7-6 with TRBJ2-5; possibly TRBD1 for D (6 bases). The CDR3 sequence is 14 residues long. Germline CDR1 SGHVS, CDR2 FNYEAQ. V dropped 5 bases and J dropped 3 bases, with 13 bases sitting between them. The CDR3 reads CASSPRTVEETQYF. The CDR3, as DNA: TGTGCCAGCAGCCCGAGGACAGTGGAAGAGACCCAGTACTTC.

The V gene is TRBV6-1, the J gene TRBJ2-3, with TRBD1 matching 9 bases. Per the germline V gene, CDR1 is MNHNS and CDR2 is SASEGT. J was trimmed by 4 bases and V by 6 bases; bases with no gene match: 2. The CDR3 runs 13 residues. Written as DNA, the CDR3 is TGTGCCAGCAGCAGACAGGGGGCAGATACGCAGTATTTT. This encodes CASSRQGADTQYF.

The CDR3 region is CASSPTQETQYF. CDR3 bases: TGTGCCAGCTCCCCGACCCAAGAGACCCAGTACTTC. The chain recombines TRBV18 with TRBJ2-5, with D hard to call. CDR1 KGHSH and CDR2 LQKENI come from the germline V gene. The CDR3 extends over 12 amino acids. V was pared by 6 bases and J by 1 base, with 6 bases between.

In this sample, this clone turned up a few times. The chain has TRBV2 and TRBJ1-2; 11 bases line up with TRBD1. The CDR3 runs to 13 residues. CDR1 and CDR2 from the germline V gene are SNHLY and FYNNEI. J was trimmed by 7 bases and V by 6 bases; bases with no gene match: 4. DNA of the CDR3: TGTGCCAGCAGGGGACAGGGGGAGTCTGGCTACACCTTC. The encoded protein is CASRGQGESGYTF.

The chain employs TRBV5-4 and TRBJ1-1, with TRBD1 matching over 10 bases. CDR1 and CDR2 (germline): SGHNT, YYREEE (reference sequence). V trimming: 4 bases; J trimming: 4 bases; junction bases outside the gene matches: 7. This CDR3 is 15 amino acids long. In nucleotides, the CDR3 is TGTGCCAGCAGCCCTGGAGGGACAGGGGCCACTGAAGCTTTCTTT. It is translated as CASSPGGTGATEAFF.

The rearrangement uses TRBV27 and TRBJ1-3; no definite D call. The CDR3 is made up of 12 amino acids. Deletions cut 3 bases from V and 4 bases from J, with 4 bases between. Per the germline V gene, CDR1 is MNHEY and CDR2 is SMNVEV (reference sequence). The CDR3 loop reads CASSFGGNTIYF. The CDR3 nucleotides read TGTGCCAGCAGTTTCGGAGGAAACACCATATATTTT.

This chain uses TRBV7-9 with TRBJ1-4; 8 bases line up with TRBD1. V lost 5 bases, J lost 5 bases, and 16 bases stayed unmatched. CDR3 length: 18 amino acids. The germline gives CDR1 SEHNR, CDR2 FQNEAQ (reference sequence). The DNA for the CDR3 is TGTGCCAGCAGCGCTCGACAGGGGTTCTTGTCGCTGAATGAAAAACTGTTTTTT. Protein product: CASSARQGFLSLNEKLFF. The full variable domain, with the rest looked up from reference TRBV7-9 and TRBJ1-4, is DTGVSQNPRHKITKRGQNVTFRCDPISEHNRLYWYRQTLGQGPEFLTYFQNEAQLEKSRLLSDRFSAERPKGSFSTLEIQRTEQGDSAMYLCASSARQGFLSLNEKLFFGSGTQLSVL.

The chain combines TRBV20-1 with TRBJ2-7, with D possibly being TRBD2 (6 bases). Trimming removed 3 bases at V and 5 bases at J, with 8 bases between. The CDR3 length is 11 residues. Germline-derived CDR1 and CDR2 are DFQATT and SNEGSKA (reference sequence). CDR3 DNA: TGCAGTGCTAGCGGGAGCGACGAGCAGTACTTC. This translates into CSASGSDEQYF.

The rearrangement uses TRBV6-6 and TRBJ2-1; 9 positions agree with TRBD2. J lost 6 bases, V lost 7 bases, and 13 bases had no gene match. CDR3 length equals 16 residues. The germline gives CDR1 MNHNY, CDR2 SVGAGI (reference sequence). This CDR3 is CASKGSSGTGGNEQFF. The CDR3 nucleotides read TGTGCCAGCAAAGGGTCTAGCGGGACCGGGGGCAATGAGCAGTTCTTC.

V and J are TRBV7-2 and TRBJ1-4, with unresolved D. The germline gives CDR1 SGHTA, CDR2 FQGNSA. The CDR3 runs 13 residues. V was trimmed by 0 bases and J by 12 bases, leaving 11 bases between them. The DNA for the CDR3 is TGTGCCAGCAGCTTAGCGGATAGCGTCCAACTGTTTTTT. This sequence encodes CASSLADSVQLFF.

Here the CDR3 reads CASSSLRAGNTEAFF. The CDR3 nucleotides read TGCGCCAGCAGCTCTCTCAGGGCTGGAAACACTGAAGCTTTCTTT. This rearrangement joins TRBV5-1 to TRBJ1-1; a possible D gene is TRBD1 (5 bases). Trimming stripped 3 bases from V and 2 bases from J, with 14 bases between. The CDR3 loop spans 15 amino acids. From germline, CDR1 is SGHRS and CDR2 YFSETQ.

This clone has a handful of counts. CDR3 amino acids: CSVSSGPHFNEQFF. The CDR3 bases are TGCAGCGTGTCTAGCGGCCCACACTTCAATGAGCAGTTCTTC. The chain combines TRBV29-1 with TRBJ2-1; 7 bases match TRBD2. Unmatched junction bases numbered 11, after V lost 6 bases and J lost 6 bases. From germline, CDR1 is SQVTM and CDR2 ANQGSEA. The CDR3 extends over 14 amino acids.

This clone occurred once. Other nucleotide sequences from this sample produce the same CDR3. The CDR3: CASSLESPNYGYTF. CDR3 sequence (DNA): TGCGCCAGCAGCCTGGAGAGCCCTAACTATGGCTACACCTTC. This chain uses TRBV5-1 with TRBJ1-2; D remains unclear. This CDR3 contains 14 residues. Trimming took off 4 bases at V and 0 bases at J, with 10 bases between the two ends. In germline, CDR1 is SGHRS, CDR2 YFSETQ.

The chain carries TRBV7-2 and TRBJ2-5, with 7 bases matching TRBD2. CDR3 length: 14 residues. Per germline, CDR1 SGHTA and CDR2 FQGNSA. With 5 bases clipped from V and 1 base from J, the junction kept 4 bases outside the gene matches. The CDR3 region has the DNA TGTGCCAGCAGCCGGGGACTATCCCAAGAGACCCAGTACTTC. This codes for CASSRGLSQETQYF.

This sequence joins TRBV6-1 and TRBJ1-2; D is perhaps TRBD1 (5 bases). Germline V gene data show CDR1 as MNHNS and CDR2 as SASEGT. The CDR3 sequence is 15 residues long. Trimming took off 3 bases at V and 3 bases at J, with 14 bases between the two ends. CDR3 protein: CASSDPGRGDYGYTF. As DNA, the CDR3 is TGTGCCAGCAGTGACCCGGGAAGGGGTGACTATGGCTACACCTTC.

The V call is TRBV30, the J call TRBJ1-2; 10 nucleotides agree with TRBD1. The CDR3 is 14 residues long. J lost 6 bases, V lost 4 bases, and 8 bases had no gene match. Germline lookup yields CDR1 GTSNPN and CDR2 SVGIG (reference sequence). CDR3 residues: CAWISGTGVHGYTF. The DNA for the CDR3 is TGTGCCTGGATTTCCGGGACAGGGGTTCATGGCTACACCTTC.

This clone was recorded a few times. The V call is TRBV7-3, the J call TRBJ2-1; D is possibly TRBD1 (6 bases). CDR3 length: 14 amino acids. V was shortened by 3 bases and J by 7 bases, with 13 bases between the two germline ends. Per germline, CDR1 SGHTA and CDR2 FQGTGA. The CDR3 is CASSFSGVGNEQFF. Written as DNA, the CDR3 is TGTGCCAGCAGCTTTTCAGGGGTGGGGAATGAGCAGTTCTTC.

V is TRBV2 and J is TRBJ1-5, with 11 bases fitting TRBD1. Losses at the gene ends were 4 bases for V and 4 bases for J; bases not matched to a gene: 3. The germline CDR1 and CDR2 sequences are SNHLY and FYNNEI. The CDR3 totals 15 residues. CDR3 sequence: CASSGDRGTNQPQHF. The CDR3 nucleotides read TGTGCCAGCAGTGGGGACAGGGGGACTAATCAGCCCCAGCATTTT.

The chain joins TRBV7-9 to TRBJ1-5; D is undetermined. V dropped 3 bases and J dropped 7 bases, with 10 bases sitting between them. This CDR3 is built from 13 residues. In germline, CDR1 is SEHNR, CDR2 FQNEAQ (reference sequence). The CDR3 nucleotides are TGTGCCAGCAGCTTGTTCTCCGACCAGCCCCAGCATTTT. This codes for CASSLFSDQPQHF. Full variable domain (rest looked up from reference TRBV7-9 and TRBJ1-5): DTGVSQNPRHKITKRGQNVTFRCDPISEHNRLYWYRQTLGQGPEFLTYFQNEAQLEKSRLLSDRFSAERPKGSFSTLEIQRTEQGDSAMYLCASSLFSDQPQHFGDGTRLSIL.